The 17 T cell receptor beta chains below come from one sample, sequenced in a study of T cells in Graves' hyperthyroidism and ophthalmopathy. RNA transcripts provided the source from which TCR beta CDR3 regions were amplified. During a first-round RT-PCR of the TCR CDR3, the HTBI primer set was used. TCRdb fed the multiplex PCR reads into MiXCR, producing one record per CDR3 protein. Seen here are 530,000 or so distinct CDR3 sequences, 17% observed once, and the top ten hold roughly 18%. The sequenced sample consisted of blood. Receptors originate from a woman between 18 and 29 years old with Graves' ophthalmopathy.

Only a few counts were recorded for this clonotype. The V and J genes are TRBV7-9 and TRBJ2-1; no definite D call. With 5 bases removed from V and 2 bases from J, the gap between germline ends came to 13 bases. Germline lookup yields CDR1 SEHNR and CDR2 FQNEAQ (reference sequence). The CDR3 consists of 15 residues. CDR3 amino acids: CASSPISDAYNEQFF. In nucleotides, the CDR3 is TGTGCCAGCAGCCCAATCAGTGACGCCTACAATGAGCAGTTCTTC.

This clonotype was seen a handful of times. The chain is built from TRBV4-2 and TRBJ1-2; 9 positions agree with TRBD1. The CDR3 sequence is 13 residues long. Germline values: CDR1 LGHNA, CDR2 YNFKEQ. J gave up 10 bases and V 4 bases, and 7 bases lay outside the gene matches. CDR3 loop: CASSPGQGEVYTF. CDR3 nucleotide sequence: TGTGCCAGCAGCCCGGGACAGGGAGAAGTCTACACCTTC.

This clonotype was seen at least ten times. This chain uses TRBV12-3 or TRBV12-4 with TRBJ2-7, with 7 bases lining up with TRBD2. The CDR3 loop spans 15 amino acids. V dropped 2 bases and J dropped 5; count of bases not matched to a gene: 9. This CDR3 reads CASSLMTGGWDEQYF. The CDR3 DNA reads TGTGCCAGCAGTTTAATGACGGGGGGATGGGACGAGCAGTACTTC.

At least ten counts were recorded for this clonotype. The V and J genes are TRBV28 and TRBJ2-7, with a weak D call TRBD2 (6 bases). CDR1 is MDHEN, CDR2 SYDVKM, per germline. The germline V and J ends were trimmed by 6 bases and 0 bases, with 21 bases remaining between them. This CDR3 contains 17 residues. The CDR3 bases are TGTGCCAGCAGCCCTCTGCGGGACTCAAGGAGCTCCTACGAGCAGTACTTC. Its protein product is CASSPLRDSRSSYEQYF. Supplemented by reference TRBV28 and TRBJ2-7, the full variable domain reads DVKVTQSSRYLVKRTGEKVFLECVQDMDHENMFWYRQDPGLGLRLIYFSYDVKMKEKGDIPEGYSVSREKKERFSLILESASTNQTSMYLCASSPLRDSRSSYEQYFGPGTRLTVT.

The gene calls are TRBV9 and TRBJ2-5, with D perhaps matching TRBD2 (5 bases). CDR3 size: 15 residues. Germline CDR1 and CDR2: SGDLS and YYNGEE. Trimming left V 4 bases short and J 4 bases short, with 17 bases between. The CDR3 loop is CASSPLMVGRETQYF. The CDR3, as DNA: TGTGCCAGCAGCCCACTCATGGTTGGGAGAGAGACCCAGTACTTC.

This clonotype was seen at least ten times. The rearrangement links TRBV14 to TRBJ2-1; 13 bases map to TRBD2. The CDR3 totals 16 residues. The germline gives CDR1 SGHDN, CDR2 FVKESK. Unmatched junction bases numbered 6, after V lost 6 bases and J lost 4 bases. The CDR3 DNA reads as TGTGCCAGCAGTCCAGGACTAGCGGGGGTATACAATGAGCAGTTCTTC. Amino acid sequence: CASSPGLAGVYNEQFF.

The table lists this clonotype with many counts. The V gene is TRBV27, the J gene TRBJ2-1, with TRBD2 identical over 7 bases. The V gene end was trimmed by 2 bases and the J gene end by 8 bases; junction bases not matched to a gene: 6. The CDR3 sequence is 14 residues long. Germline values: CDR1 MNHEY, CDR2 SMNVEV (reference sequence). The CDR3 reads CASSLAGERDEQFF. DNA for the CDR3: TGTGCCAGCAGTTTAGCGGGAGAACGCGATGAGCAGTTCTTC.

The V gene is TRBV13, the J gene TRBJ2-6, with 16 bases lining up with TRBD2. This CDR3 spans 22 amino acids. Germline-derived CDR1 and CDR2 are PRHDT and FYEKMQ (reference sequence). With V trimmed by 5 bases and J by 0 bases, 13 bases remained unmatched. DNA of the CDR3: TGTGCCAGCAGCCAACCCCAGGGACTAGCGGGAGGGAAATACTCTGGGGCCAACGTCCTGACTTTC. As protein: CASSQPQGLAGGKYSGANVLTF.

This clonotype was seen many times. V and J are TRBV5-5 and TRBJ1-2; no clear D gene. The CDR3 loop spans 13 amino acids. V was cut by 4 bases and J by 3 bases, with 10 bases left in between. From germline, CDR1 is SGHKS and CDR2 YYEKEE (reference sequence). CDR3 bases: TGTGCCAGCAGCGGCCAGGAAGACTATGGCTACACCTTC. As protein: CASSGQEDYGYTF.

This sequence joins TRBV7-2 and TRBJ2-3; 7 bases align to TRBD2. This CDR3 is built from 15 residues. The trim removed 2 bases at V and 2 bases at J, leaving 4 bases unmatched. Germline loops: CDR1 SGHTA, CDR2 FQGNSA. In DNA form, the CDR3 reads TGTGCCAGCAGCTTAAAGCGGGGACTCACAGATACGCAGTATTTT. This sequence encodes CASSLKRGLTDTQYF.

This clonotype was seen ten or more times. The CDR3 bases are TGTGCCAGCAGTCCACAGTGGACAGGCAGTACTGAAGCTTTCTTT. Protein sequence: CASSPQWTGSTEAFF. The chain links TRBV12-3 or TRBV12-4 to TRBJ1-1; TRBD1 aligns across 7 bases. CDR3 length: 15 amino acids. The V gene end was trimmed by 5 bases and the J gene end by 5 bases; junction bases not matched to a gene: 11.

For the CDR3, the DNA is TGCAGTGCTAGAGACAGCCCCGGGACTAGCGGGGCGCCCTACGAGCAGTACTTC. Translated, it gives CSARDSPGTSGAPYEQYF. V is TRBV20-1 and J is TRBJ2-7; TRBD2 matches at 13 bases. This CDR3 has 18 amino acids. Germline V gene sequence: CDR1 DFQATT, CDR2 SNEGSKA (reference sequence). V shed 0 bases, J shed 2 bases, and the junction held 10 bases outside the gene matches.

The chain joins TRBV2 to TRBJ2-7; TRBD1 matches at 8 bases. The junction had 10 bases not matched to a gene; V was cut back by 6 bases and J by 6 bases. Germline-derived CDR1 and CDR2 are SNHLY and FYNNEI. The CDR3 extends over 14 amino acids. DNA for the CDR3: TGTGCCAGCAGGGAACAAAACAGGGGGAGCGAGCAGTACTTC. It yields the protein CASREQNRGSEQYF.

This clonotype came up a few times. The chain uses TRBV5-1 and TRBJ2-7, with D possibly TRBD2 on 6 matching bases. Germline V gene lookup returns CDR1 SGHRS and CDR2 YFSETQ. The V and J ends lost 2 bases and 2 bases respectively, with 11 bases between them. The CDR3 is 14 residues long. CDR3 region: CASSFGSGAYEQYF. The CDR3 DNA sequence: TGCGCCAGCAGCTTTGGTAGCGGAGCCTACGAGCAGTACTTC.

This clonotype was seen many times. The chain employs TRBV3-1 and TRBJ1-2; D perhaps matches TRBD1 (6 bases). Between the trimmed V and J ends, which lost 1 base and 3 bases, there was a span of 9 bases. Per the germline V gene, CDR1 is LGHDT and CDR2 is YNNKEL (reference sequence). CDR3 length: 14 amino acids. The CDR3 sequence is CASSQGQADYGYTF. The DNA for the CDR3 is TGTGCCAGCAGCCAAGGACAGGCAGACTATGGCTACACCTTC.

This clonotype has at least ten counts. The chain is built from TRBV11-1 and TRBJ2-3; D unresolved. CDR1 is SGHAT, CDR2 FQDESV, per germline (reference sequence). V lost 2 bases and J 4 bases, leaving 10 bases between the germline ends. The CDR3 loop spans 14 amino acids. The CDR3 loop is CASSLPGPADTQYF. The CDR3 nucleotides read TGTGCCAGCAGCTTACCGGGTCCGGCAGATACGCAGTATTTT.

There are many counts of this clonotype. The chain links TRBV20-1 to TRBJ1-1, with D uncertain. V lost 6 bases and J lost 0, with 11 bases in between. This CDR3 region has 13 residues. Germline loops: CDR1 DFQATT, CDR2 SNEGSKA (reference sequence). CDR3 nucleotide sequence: TGCAGTGCCCCGGGCGTTATGAACACTGAAGCTTTCTTT. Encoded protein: CSAPGVMNTEAFF.